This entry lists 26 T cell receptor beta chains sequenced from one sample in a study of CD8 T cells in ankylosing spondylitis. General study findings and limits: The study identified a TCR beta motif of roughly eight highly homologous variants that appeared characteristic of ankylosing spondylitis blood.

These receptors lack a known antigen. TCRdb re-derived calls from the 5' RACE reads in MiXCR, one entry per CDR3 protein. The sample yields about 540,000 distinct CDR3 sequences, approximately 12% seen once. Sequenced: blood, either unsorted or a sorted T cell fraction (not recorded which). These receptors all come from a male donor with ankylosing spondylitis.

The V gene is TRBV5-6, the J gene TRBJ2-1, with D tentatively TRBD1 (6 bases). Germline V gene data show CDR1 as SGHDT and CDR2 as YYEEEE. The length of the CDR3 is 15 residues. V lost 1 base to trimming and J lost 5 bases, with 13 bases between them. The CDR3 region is CASSLYGDTNNEQFF. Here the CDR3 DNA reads TGTGCCAGCAGCTTGTATGGGGACACAAACAATGAGCAGTTCTTC. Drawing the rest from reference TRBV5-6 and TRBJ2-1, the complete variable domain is DAGVTQSPTHLIKTRGQQVTLRCSPKSGHDTVSWYQQALGQGPQFIFQYYEEEERQRGNFPDRFSGHQFPNYSSELNVNALLLGDSALYLCASSLYGDTNNEQFFGPGTRLTVL.

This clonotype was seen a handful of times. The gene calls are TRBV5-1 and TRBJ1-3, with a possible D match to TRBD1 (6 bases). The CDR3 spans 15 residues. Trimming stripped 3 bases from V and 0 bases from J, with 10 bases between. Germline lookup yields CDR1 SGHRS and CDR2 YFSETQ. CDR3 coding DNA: TGCGCCAGCAGCTCTCAGGGGAGCTCTGGAAACACCATATATTTT. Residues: CASSSQGSSGNTIYF.

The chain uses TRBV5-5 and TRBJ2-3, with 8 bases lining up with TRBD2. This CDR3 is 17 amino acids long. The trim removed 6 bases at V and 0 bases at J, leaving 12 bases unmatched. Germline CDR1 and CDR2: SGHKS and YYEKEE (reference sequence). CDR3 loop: CASTFGGSGTSTDTQYF. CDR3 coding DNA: TGTGCCAGCACCTTCGGCGGTAGCGGGACTAGCACAGATACGCAGTATTTT.

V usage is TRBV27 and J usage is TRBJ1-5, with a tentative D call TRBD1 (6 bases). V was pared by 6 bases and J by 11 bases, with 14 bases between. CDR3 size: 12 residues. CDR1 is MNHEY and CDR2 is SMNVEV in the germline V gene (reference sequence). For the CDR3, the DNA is TGTGCCAGCAGACCAGAGGGGGGGGCCCAGCATTTT. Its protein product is CASRPEGGAQHF.

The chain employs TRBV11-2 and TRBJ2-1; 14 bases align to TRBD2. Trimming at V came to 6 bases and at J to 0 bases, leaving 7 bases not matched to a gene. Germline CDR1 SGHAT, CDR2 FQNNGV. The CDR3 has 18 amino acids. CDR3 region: CASRPGLAGVSSYNEQFF. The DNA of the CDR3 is TGTGCCAGCAGACCGGGACTAGCGGGAGTGAGCTCCTACAATGAGCAGTTCTTC. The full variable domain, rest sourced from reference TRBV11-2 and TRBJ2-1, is EAGVAQSPRYKIIEKRQSVAFWCNPISGHATLYWYQQILGQGPKLLIQFQNNGVVDDSQLPKDRFSAERLKGVDSTLKIQPAKLEDSAVYLCASRPGLAGVSSYNEQFFGPGTRLTVL.

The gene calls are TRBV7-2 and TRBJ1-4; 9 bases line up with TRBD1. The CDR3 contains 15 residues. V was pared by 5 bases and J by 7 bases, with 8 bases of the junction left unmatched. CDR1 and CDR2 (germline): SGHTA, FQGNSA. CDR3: CASSPSDRGSEKLFF. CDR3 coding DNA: TGTGCCAGCAGCCCTTCCGACAGGGGGTCTGAAAAACTGTTTTTT.

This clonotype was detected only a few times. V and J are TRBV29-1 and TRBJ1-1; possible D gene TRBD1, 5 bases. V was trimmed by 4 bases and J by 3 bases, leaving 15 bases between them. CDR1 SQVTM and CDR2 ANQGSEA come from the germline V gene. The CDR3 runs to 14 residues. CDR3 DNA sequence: TGCAGCGTTGTCCCCCTCGGAGGGGACACTGAAGCTTTCTTT. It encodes CSVVPLGGDTEAFF.

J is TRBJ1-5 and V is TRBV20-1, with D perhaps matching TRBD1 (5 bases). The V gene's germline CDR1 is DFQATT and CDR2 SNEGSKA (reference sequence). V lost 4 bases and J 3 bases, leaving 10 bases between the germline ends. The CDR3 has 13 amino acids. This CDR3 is CSAMMGPNQPQHF. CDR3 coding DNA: TGCAGTGCTATGATGGGGCCCAATCAGCCCCAGCATTTT.

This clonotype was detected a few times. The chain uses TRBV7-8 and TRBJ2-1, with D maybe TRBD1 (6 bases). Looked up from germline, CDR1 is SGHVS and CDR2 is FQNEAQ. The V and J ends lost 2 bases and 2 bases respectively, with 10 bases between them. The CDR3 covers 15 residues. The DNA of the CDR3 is TGTGCCAGCAGCTTACCGGACAGAACCTACAATGAGCAGTTCTTC. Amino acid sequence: CASSLPDRTYNEQFF.

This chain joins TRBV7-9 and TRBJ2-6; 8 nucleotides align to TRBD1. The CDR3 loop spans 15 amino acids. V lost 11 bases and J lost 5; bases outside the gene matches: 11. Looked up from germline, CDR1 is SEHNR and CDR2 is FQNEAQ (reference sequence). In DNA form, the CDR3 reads TGTGCCGGACGGACAGGGCCCCTGAGGGCCAACGTCCTGACTTTC. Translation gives CAGRTGPLRANVLTF. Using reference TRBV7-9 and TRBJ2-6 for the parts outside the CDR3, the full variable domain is DTGVSQNPRHKITKRGQNVTFRCDPISEHNRLYWYRQTLGQGPEFLTYFQNEAQLEKSRLLSDRFSAERPKGSFSTLEIQRTEQGDSAMYLCAGRTGPLRANVLTFGAGSRLTVL.

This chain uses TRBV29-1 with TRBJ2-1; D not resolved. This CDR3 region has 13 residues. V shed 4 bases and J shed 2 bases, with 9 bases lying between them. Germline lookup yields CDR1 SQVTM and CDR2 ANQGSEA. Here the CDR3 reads CSVVWVAYNEQFF. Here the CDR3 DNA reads TGCAGCGTTGTATGGGTGGCCTACAATGAGCAGTTCTTC.

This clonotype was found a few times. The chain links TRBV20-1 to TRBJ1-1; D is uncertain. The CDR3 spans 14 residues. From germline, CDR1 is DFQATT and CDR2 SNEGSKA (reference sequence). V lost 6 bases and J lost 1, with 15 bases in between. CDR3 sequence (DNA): TGCAGTGCAACCAAAGGGCAGCAGAACACTGAAGCTTTCTTT. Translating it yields CSATKGQQNTEAFF.

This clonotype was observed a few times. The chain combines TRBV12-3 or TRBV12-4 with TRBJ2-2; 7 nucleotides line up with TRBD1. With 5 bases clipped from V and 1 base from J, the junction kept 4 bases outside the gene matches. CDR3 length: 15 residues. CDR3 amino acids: CASSPTGWNTGELFF. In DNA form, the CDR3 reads TGTGCCAGCAGTCCGACAGGGTGGAACACCGGGGAGCTGTTTTTT.

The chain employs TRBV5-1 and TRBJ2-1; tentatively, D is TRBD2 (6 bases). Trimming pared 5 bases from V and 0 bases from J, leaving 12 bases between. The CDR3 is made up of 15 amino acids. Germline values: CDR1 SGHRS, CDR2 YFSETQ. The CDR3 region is CASRRDSDSYNEQFF. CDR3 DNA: TGCGCCAGCAGAAGGGACTCCGACTCCTACAATGAGCAGTTCTTC.

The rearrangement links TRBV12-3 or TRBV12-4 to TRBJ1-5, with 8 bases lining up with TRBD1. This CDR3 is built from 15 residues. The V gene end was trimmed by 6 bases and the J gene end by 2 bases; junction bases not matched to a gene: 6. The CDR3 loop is CASRTTTGGNQPQHF. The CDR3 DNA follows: TGTGCCAGCAGAACGACGACAGGGGGCAATCAGCCCCAGCATTTT.

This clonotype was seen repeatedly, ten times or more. In nucleotides, the CDR3 is TGCAGCGTGCCCCTGGTCCGAGCAGATACGCAGTATTTT. Its protein product is CSVPLVRADTQYF. V is TRBV29-1 and J is TRBJ2-3; D ambiguous. The V gene's germline CDR1 is SQVTM and CDR2 ANQGSEA. V was clipped by 6 bases and J by 4 bases, with 14 bases between them. CDR3 length equals 13 residues.

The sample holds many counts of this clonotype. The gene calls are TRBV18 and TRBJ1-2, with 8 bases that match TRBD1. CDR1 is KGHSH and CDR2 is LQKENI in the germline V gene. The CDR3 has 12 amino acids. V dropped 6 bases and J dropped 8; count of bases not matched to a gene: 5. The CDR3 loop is CASSDRAEGYTF. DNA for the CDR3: TGTGCCAGCTCGGACAGGGCTGAAGGCTACACCTTC.

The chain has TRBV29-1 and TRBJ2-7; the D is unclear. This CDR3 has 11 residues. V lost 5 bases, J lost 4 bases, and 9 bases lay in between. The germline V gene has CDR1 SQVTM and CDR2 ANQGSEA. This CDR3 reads CSVIYKYEQYV. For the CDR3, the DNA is TGCAGCGTTATATACAAATACGAGCAGTACGTC.

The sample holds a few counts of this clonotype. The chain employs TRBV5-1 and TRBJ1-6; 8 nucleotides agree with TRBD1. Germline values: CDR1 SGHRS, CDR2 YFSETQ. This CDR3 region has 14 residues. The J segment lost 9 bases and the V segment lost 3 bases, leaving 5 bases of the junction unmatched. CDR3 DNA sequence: TGCGCCAGCAGCTCCGGGACAGGAAGTTCACCCCTCCACTTT. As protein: CASSSGTGSSPLHF.

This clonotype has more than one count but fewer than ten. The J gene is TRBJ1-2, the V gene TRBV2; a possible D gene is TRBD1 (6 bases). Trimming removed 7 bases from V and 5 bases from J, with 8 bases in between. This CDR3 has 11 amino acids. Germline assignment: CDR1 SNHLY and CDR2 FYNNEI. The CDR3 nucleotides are TGTGCCAGCACAGGGGATTATGGCTACACCTTC. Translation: CASTGDYGYTF.

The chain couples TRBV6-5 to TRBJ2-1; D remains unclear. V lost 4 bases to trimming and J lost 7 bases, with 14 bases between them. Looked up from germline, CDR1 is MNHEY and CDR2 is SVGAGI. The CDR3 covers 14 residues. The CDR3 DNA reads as TGTGCCAGCAGTTGGGCCAGCATTCGGAATGAGCAGTTCTTC. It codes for CASSWASIRNEQFF.

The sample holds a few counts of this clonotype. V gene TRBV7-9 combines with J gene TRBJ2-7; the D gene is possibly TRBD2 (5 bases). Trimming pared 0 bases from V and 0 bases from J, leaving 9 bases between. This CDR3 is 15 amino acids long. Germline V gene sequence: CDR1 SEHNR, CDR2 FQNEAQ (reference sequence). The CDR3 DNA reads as TGTGCCAGCAGCTTAGCAGGACTGGGCTCCTACGAGCAGTACGTC. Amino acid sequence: CASSLAGLGSYEQYV.

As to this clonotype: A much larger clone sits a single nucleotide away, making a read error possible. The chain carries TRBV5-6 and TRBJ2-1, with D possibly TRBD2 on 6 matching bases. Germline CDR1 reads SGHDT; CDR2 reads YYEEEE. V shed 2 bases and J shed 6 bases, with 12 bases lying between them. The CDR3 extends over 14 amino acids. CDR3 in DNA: TGTGCCAGCAGCTTCCCGGGACTCCCCAATGAGCAGTTCTTC. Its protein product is CASSFPGLPNEQFF.

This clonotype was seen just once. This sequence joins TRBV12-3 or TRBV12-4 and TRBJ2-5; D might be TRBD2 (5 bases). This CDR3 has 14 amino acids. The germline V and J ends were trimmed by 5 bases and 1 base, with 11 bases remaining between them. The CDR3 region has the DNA TGTGCCAGCAGTGACGGCCTAGCCCAAGAGACCCAGTACTTC. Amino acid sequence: CASSDGLAQETQYF.

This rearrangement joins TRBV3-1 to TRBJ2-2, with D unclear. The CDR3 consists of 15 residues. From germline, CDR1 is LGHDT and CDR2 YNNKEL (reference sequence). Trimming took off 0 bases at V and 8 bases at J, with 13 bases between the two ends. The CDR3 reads CASSQDATRAGELFF. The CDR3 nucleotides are TGTGCCAGCAGCCAAGACGCCACGCGAGCTGGGGAGCTGTTTTTT.

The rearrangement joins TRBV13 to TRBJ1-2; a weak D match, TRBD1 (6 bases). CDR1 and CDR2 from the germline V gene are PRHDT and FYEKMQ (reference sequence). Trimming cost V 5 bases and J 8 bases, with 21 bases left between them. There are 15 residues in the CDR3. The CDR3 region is CASSGRGRPFRGYTF. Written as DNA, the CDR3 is TGTGCCAGCAGCGGCAGGGGTCGACCCTTTAGGGGCTACACCTTC. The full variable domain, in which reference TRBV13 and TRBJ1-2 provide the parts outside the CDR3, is AAGVIQSPRHLIKEKRETATLKCYPIPRHDTVYWYQQGPGQDPQFLISFYEKMQSDKGSIPDRFSAQQFSDYHSELNMSSLELGDSALYFCASSGRGRPFRGYTFGSGTRLTVV.